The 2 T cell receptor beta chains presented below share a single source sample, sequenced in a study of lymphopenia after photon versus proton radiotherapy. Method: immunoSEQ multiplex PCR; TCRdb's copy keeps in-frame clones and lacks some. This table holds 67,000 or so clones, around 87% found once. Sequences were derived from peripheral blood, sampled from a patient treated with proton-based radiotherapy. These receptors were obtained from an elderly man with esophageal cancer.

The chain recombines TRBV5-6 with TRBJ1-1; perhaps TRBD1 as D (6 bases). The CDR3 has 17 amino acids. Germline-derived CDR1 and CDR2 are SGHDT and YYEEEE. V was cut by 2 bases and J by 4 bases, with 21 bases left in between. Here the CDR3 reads CASSFVGLGGGITEAFF. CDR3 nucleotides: TGTGCCAGCAGCTTTGTAGGCCTAGGGGGAGGGATCACTGAAGCTTTCTTT.

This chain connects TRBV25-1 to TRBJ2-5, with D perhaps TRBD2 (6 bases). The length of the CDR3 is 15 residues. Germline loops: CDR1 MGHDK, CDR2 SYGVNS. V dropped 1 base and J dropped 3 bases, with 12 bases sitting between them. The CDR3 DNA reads TGTGCCAGCAGTGAATTGCGGGGTAGGGAAGAGACCCAGTACTTC. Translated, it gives CASSELRGREETQYF. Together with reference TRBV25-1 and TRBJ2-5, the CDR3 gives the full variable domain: EADIYQTPRYLVIGTGKKITLECSQTMGHDKMYWYQQDPGMELHLIHYSYGVNSTEKGDLSSESTVSRIRTEHFPLTLESARPSHTSQYLCASSELRGREETQYFGPGTRLLVL.